The sequence of this TCR beta chain was determined in a study of T-cell reconstitution after alpha-beta-depleted transplantation in children. Unique molecular identifiers tagged the TCRbeta library. TCRdb reprocessed the PCR reads via MiXCR and lists one record per CDR3 protein. The sample records around 680,000 distinct CDR3 sequences, roughly 17% being singletons. The CDR3 is 15 amino acids. Trimming left V 4 bases short and J 2 bases short, with 12 bases between. CDR1 and CDR2 from the germline V gene are LGHNA and YSLEER. This clonotype was sampled from a human donor who donated a stem cell graft to a child with acute myeloid leukemia. This sequence joins TRBV4-3 and TRBJ2-1, with a weak D call TRBD1 (6 bases). Sequenced material: PBMCs from the stem cell graft donor, taken from the stem cell graft. The CDR3 loop reads CASSRGQTTYNEQFF. The CDR3 nucleotides are TGCGCCAGCAGCCGCGGACAGACCACCTACAATGAGCAGTTCTTC.